The clone carrying this T cell receptor (beta chain) was found once. The target antigen is unknown. This record comes from a study of response to subunit inactivated influenza vaccine. Overall study findings and caveats: A suggestion made by the authors is that each seasonal influenza vaccination recruits few new T cells.

CDR1 SGHTA and CDR2 FQGTGA come from the germline V gene. The CDR3 covers 15 residues. Trimming removed 1 base from V and 2 bases from J, with 10 bases in between. TCRdb called the RT-PCR reads again in MiXCR, with one record for every CDR3 protein. Of about 650,000 distinct CDR3 sequences in the sample, around 14% were seen once. This chain joins TRBV7-3 and TRBJ2-3, with D unclear. The origin of this receptor is a man aged 50-59 years who received an inactivated influenza vaccine. The specimen comprised PBMCs from blood, sampled approximately 13 days after vaccination. CDR3 region: CASSLRGEFTDTQYF. The CDR3 DNA reads as TGTGCCAGCAGCTTAAGAGGCGAGTTCACAGATACGCAGTATTTT. Complete variable domain (other parts from reference TRBV7-3 and TRBJ2-3): GAGVSQTPSNKVTEKGKYVELRCDPISGHTALYWYRQSLGQGPEFLIYFQGTGAADDSGLPNDRFFAVRPEGSVSTLKIQRTERGDSAVYLCASSLRGEFTDTQYFGPGTRLTVL.